This entry lists 27 T cell receptor beta chains sequenced from one sample in a study of cytomegalovirus exposure and HLA in healthy donors. In the PCR, 60 Vbeta and 13 Jbeta primers were used. The repertoire was sequenced with immunoSEQ multiplex PCR; TCRdb's copy has only in-frame clones and lacks some. Counted here are roughly 140,000 clones, 70% occurring once; the ten biggest clones make up 1.5% to 2%. The sequencing input was PBMCs. The receptors shown here come from a woman aged 30 to 39 in good health and CMV-seronegative.

The V and J genes are TRBV9 and TRBJ1-2; D is unclear. Deletions cut 3 bases from V and 6 bases from J, with 18 bases between. The CDR3 contains 15 residues. The germline CDR1 and CDR2 sequences are SGDLS and YYNGEE. Here the CDR3 reads CASSGGLPGGNGYTF. CDR3 nucleotides: TGTGCCAGCAGCGGAGGACTTCCAGGTGGGAATGGCTACACCTTC. The full variable domain, completed using reference TRBV9 and TRBJ1-2, is DSGVTQTPKHLITATGQRVTLRCSPRSGDLSVYWYQQSLDQGLQFLIQYYNGEERAKGNILERFSAQQFPDLHSELNLSSLELGDSALYFCASSGGLPGGNGYTFGSGTRLTVV.

The chain couples TRBV6-1 to TRBJ2-1; 8 bases align to TRBD2. V was pared by 7 bases and J by 4 bases, with 6 bases of the junction left unmatched. Germline loops: CDR1 MNHNS, CDR2 SASEGT. This CDR3 comprises 14 residues. The CDR3 loop reads CASTLAGRYNEQFF. The CDR3, as DNA: TGTGCCAGCACTCTAGCGGGCCGTTACAATGAGCAGTTCTTC.

The V gene is TRBV7-9, the J gene TRBJ2-3; D gene ambiguous. Germline V lookup: CDR1 SEHNR, CDR2 FQNEAQ (reference sequence). Between the trimmed V and J ends, which lost 7 bases and 2 bases, there was a span of 10 bases. CDR3 length: 13 amino acids. In nucleotides, the CDR3 is TGTGCCAGCACCCCGGGTAACACAGATACGCAGTATTTT. Translated: CASTPGNTDTQYF.

The chain uses TRBV5-1 and TRBJ2-1; D possibly corresponds to TRBD2 (6 bases). V lost 0 bases and J lost 6, with 10 bases in between. Germline V CDR1 and CDR2: SGHRS, YFSETQ. The CDR3 contains 14 residues. CDR3 amino acids: CASSLGEDFNEQFF. The CDR3 nucleotides are TGCGCCAGCAGCTTGGGGGAGGACTTCAATGAGCAGTTCTTC. The variable domain in full, completed from reference TRBV5-1 and TRBJ2-1, reads KAGVTQTPRYLIKTRGQQVTLSCSPISGHRSVSWYQQTPGQGLQFLFEYFSETQRNKGNFPGRFSGRQFSNSRSEMNVSTLELGDSALYLCASSLGEDFNEQFFGPGTRLTVL.

Only one count was recorded for this clone. The chain employs TRBV27 and TRBJ1-2; 12 positions match TRBD1. Looked up from germline, CDR1 is MNHEY and CDR2 is SMNVEV (reference sequence). CDR3 length: 15 amino acids. Trimming took 6 bases from V and 7 from J; bases not matched to a gene: 9. This chain's CDR3 is CASRQPGQGAGGYTF. CDR3 nucleotides: TGTGCCAGCAGGCAACCGGGACAGGGGGCAGGTGGCTACACCTTC.

The chain uses TRBV4-1 and TRBJ2-3; perhaps TRBD2 as D (6 bases). Germline CDR1 reads MGHRA; CDR2 reads YSYEKL. The CDR3 is made up of 17 amino acids. The germline V and J ends were trimmed by 2 bases and 4 bases, with 19 bases remaining between them. Here the CDR3 reads CASSQLFRGGGADTQYF. In DNA form, the CDR3 reads TGCGCCAGCAGCCAACTTTTTCGCGGAGGAGGGGCAGATACGCAGTATTTT.

This sequence joins TRBV7-8 and TRBJ2-3, with D tentatively TRBD1 (6 bases). Germline-derived CDR1 and CDR2 are SGHVS and FQNEAQ. This CDR3 is built from 19 residues. The germline V and J ends were trimmed by 5 bases and 4 bases, with 28 bases remaining between them. The CDR3 reads CASSRNYIPGQIFSDTQYF. CDR3 sequence (DNA): TGTGCCAGCAGCCGCAACTATATCCCGGGACAAATTTTCTCAGATACGCAGTATTTT. Drawing the rest from reference TRBV7-8 and TRBJ2-3, the complete variable domain is GAGVSQSPRYKVAKRGQDVALRCDPISGHVSLFWYQQALGQGPEFLTYFQNEAQLDKSGLPSDRFFAERPEGSVSTLKIQRTQQEDSAVYLCASSRNYIPGQIFSDTQYFGPGTRLTVL.

This clone occurred once. The chain recombines TRBV19 with TRBJ2-7; D unclear. The CDR3 consists of 13 residues. Germline CDR1 is LNHDA and CDR2 is SQIVND (reference sequence). Trimming left V 4 bases short and J 6 bases short, with 13 bases between. In DNA form, the CDR3 reads TGTGCCAGTAGTAAAACCATGGGCAGCGAGCAGTACTTC. Translated: CASSKTMGSEQYF.

The chain uses TRBV4-1 and TRBJ1-5; perhaps TRBD1 as D (5 bases). The CDR3 runs to 16 residues. The germline V gene has CDR1 MGHRA and CDR2 YSYEKL. V lost 3 bases and J lost 2, with 14 bases in between. As DNA, the CDR3 is TGCGCCAGCAGCCAGGGTCTCGGGGGTGGCAATCAGCCCCAGCATTTT. Translation: CASSQGLGGGNQPQHF.

The CDR3 nucleotides are TGTGCCTGGAGCAGGGGTGATGGGGACAGGTACTCTGGAAACACCATATATTTT. Protein product: CAWSRGDGDRYSGNTIYF. The rearrangement links TRBV30 to TRBJ1-3; 8 bases fit TRBD1. This CDR3 contains 18 residues. CDR1 and CDR2 (germline): GTSNPN, SVGIG (reference sequence). The V segment lost 3 bases and the J segment 0 bases; nucleotides outside the gene matches: 13.

The chain links TRBV28 to TRBJ1-4; D might be TRBD1 (5 bases). Looked up from germline, CDR1 is MDHEN and CDR2 is SYDVKM. CDR3 length: 22 amino acids. V gave up 7 bases and J gave up 0 bases, with 33 bases separating them. The CDR3 sequence: CASNGGEKVWRTSGATNEKLFF. DNA of the CDR3: TGTGCCAGCAACGGGGGTGAGAAGGTCTGGCGAACCTCGGGAGCAACTAATGAAAAACTGTTTTTT.

This clone was seen a handful of times. The V call is TRBV18, the J call TRBJ1-5; 10 bases line up with TRBD1. V was pared by 3 bases and J by 4 bases, with 6 bases of the junction left unmatched. CDR3 length equals 16 residues. Germline V gives CDR1 KGHSH, CDR2 LQKENI. The CDR3 DNA reads as TGTGCCAGCTCACCCCGGGACAGGGGTTATAATCAGCCCCAGCATTTT. As protein: CASSPRDRGYNQPQHF.

The chain has TRBV28 and TRBJ2-3; D may be TRBD2 (6 bases). Trimming took off 4 bases at V and 5 bases at J, with 13 bases between the two ends. The CDR3 runs 14 residues. Germline lookup yields CDR1 MDHEN and CDR2 SYDVKM. The CDR3 sequence: CASSSRAAGDTQYF. CDR3 sequence (DNA): TGTGCCAGCAGTTCCCGGGCAGCGGGAGATACGCAGTATTTT.

This chain joins TRBV6-6 and TRBJ2-5; 7 bases match TRBD2. CDR3 size: 14 residues. The trim removed 2 bases at V and 2 bases at J, leaving 2 bases unmatched. Germline V gives CDR1 MNHNY, CDR2 SVGAGI (reference sequence). CDR3 sequence reads: CASSYGRGQETQYF. The CDR3 DNA sequence: TGTGCCAGCAGTTACGGGAGGGGACAAGAGACCCAGTACTTC.

The rearrangement joins TRBV2 to TRBJ2-3, with D tentatively TRBD2 (5 bases). This CDR3 is 14 amino acids long. V shed 5 bases and J shed 2 bases, with 11 bases lying between them. In germline, CDR1 is SNHLY, CDR2 FYNNEI. The chain's CDR3 is CASSPKRTTDTQYF. In DNA, the CDR3 is TGTGCCAGCAGTCCCAAGCGGACCACAGATACGCAGTATTTT.

This chain links TRBV23-1 with TRBJ2-5; 15 nucleotides line up with TRBD2. TRBV23-1 is known as an ORF, though its function is uncertain. Trimming at V came to 7 bases and at J to 3 bases, leaving 6 bases not matched to a gene. The CDR3 sequence is 16 residues long. CDR3 bases: TGCGCCAGCAAAGAGGGACTAGCGGGAGGAGAAGAGACCCAGTACTTC. This encodes CASKEGLAGGEETQYF.

V is TRBV7-8 and J is TRBJ2-5; the D is unclear. CDR3 length: 14 amino acids. Germline V CDR1 and CDR2: SGHVS, FQNEAQ. The V end lost 5 bases, the J end lost 1 base, and 11 bases lay between the germline ends. The CDR3 DNA follows: TGTGCCAGCAGCCCCGGATGGGCCCAAGAGACCCAGTACTTC. Translated, it gives CASSPGWAQETQYF.

This chain joins TRBV7-9 and TRBJ2-2, with D perhaps TRBD2 (6 bases). CDR1 and CDR2 from the germline V gene are SEHNR and FQNEAQ (reference sequence). This CDR3 spans 16 amino acids. Trimming took 3 bases from V and 3 from J, leaving 14 bases between them. The CDR3 sequence is CASSFGGSGYTGELFF. CDR3 coding DNA: TGTGCCAGCAGCTTTGGTGGTAGCGGATACACCGGGGAGCTGTTTTTT.

This chain connects TRBV5-5 to TRBJ2-7, with 13 bases fitting TRBD2. With V trimmed by 4 bases and J by 2 bases, 3 bases remained unmatched. The length of the CDR3 is 15 residues. Looked up from germline, CDR1 is SGHKS and CDR2 is YYEKEE (reference sequence). As DNA, the CDR3 is TGTGCCAGCAGCATCGGGACTAGCGGGACCTACGAGCAGTACTTC. This sequence encodes CASSIGTSGTYEQYF.

Turning to this clone: This sample includes further DNA sequences coding for the same CDR3. The genes are TRBV18 and TRBJ2-3; the match to TRBD2 covers 9 bases. This CDR3 is built from 14 residues. Germline values: CDR1 KGHSH, CDR2 LQKENI. After removal of 3 bases from V and 2 bases from J, the junction contained 0 bases not matched to a gene. The CDR3 coding sequence is TGTGCCAGCTCACCGGGACTAGCCACAGATACGCAGTATTTT. Residues: CASSPGLATDTQYF. Based on the CDR3 plus reference TRBV18 and TRBJ2-3, the full variable domain is NAGVMQNPRHLVRRRGQEARLRCSPMKGHSHVYWYRQLPEEGLKFMVYLQKENIIDESGMPKERFSAEFPKEGPSILRIQQVVRGDSAAYFCASSPGLATDTQYFGPGTRLTVL.

This chain joins TRBV2 and TRBJ1-1; tentative D call: TRBD1 (5 bases). The V gene's germline CDR1 is SNHLY and CDR2 FYNNEI. This CDR3 is built from 13 residues. CDR3 bases: TGTGCTATAACGGTGCAGGGGAACACTGAAGCTTTCTTT. Amino acids: CAITVQGNTEAFF.

V gene TRBV27 combines with J gene TRBJ1-2; D might be TRBD1 (5 bases). Per the germline V gene, CDR1 is MNHEY and CDR2 is SMNVEV (reference sequence). V lost 8 bases to trimming and J lost 4 bases, with 8 bases between them. The CDR3 runs 11 residues. The CDR3 loop is CASSQGYGYTF. The CDR3 DNA reads as TGTGCCAGCTCCCAGGGCTATGGCTACACCTTC.

In this sample, this clone turned up once. This chain links TRBV6-4 with TRBJ2-1; D possibly corresponds to TRBD2 (6 bases). Trimming cost V 3 bases and J 3 bases, with 12 bases left between them. The CDR3 length is 15 residues. Germline CDR1 and CDR2: MRHNA and SNTAGT. The CDR3 spells CASSEISGSYNEQFF. As DNA, the CDR3 is TGTGCCAGCAGTGAGATTAGCGGCAGCTACAATGAGCAGTTCTTC.

The V call is TRBV28, the J call TRBJ1-2, with D perhaps TRBD1 (5 bases). V gave up 3 bases and J gave up 2 bases, with 19 bases separating them. The CDR3 extends over 17 amino acids. CDR1 is MDHEN and CDR2 is SYDVKM in the germline V gene. The CDR3 DNA reads TGTGCCAGCAGTTTTAGTTTTGACAGTATAACAAACTATGGCTACACCTTC. Translating gives CASSFSFDSITNYGYTF.

The chain carries TRBV7-2 and TRBJ1-5, with D maybe TRBD1 (6 bases). Germline loops: CDR1 SGHTA, CDR2 FQGNSA. The CDR3 totals 14 residues. V was trimmed by 4 bases and J by 3 bases, leaving 10 bases between them. CDR3 protein: CASSWGGPNQPQHF. CDR3 DNA: TGTGCCAGCAGCTGGGGGGGCCCCAATCAGCCCCAGCATTTT.

The J gene is TRBJ2-3, the V gene TRBV6-6, with D unresolved. Trimming left V 8 bases short and J 2 bases short, with 8 bases between. The CDR3 has 12 residues. Germline assignment: CDR1 MNHNY and CDR2 SVGAGI (reference sequence). CDR3 DNA sequence: TGTGCCAGCTCCGCTAACACAGATACGCAGTATTTT. This gives the protein CASSANTDTQYF.

V gene TRBV5-1 combines with J gene TRBJ2-7, with TRBD2 as a possible D gene (6 bases). The CDR3 runs to 14 residues. V lost 2 bases, J lost 5 bases, and 14 bases lay in between. Germline V gene lookup returns CDR1 SGHRS and CDR2 YFSETQ. The CDR3 reads CASSLQLASNEQYF. The CDR3 DNA is TGCGCCAGCAGCTTACAACTAGCAAGCAACGAGCAGTACTTC.